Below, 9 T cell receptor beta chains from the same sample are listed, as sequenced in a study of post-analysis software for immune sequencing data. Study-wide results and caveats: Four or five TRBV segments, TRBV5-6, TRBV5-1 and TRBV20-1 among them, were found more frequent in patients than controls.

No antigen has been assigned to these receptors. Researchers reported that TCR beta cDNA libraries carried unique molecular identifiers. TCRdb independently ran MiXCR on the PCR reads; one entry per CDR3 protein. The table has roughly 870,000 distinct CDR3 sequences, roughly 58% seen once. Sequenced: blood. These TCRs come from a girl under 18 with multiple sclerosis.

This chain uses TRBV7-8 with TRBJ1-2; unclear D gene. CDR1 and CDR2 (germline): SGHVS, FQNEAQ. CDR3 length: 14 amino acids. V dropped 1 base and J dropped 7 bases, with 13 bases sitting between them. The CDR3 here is CASSLVPQEGGYTF. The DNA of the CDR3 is TGTGCCAGCAGCTTAGTCCCCCAAGAAGGTGGCTACACCTTC.

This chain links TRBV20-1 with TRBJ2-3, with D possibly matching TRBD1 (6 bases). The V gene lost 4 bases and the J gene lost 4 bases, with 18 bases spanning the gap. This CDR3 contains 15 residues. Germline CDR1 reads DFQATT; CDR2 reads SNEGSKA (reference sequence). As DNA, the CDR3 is TGCAGTGCTACGGCCGGGACAATACTGGCAGATACGCAGTATTTT. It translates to CSATAGTILADTQYF.

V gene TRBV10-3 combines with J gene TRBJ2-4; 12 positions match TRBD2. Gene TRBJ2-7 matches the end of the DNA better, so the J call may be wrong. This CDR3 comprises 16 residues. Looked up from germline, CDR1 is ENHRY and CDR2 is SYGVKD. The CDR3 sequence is CAISAGTSGPAYEQYF. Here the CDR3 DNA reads TGTGCCATCAGTGCGGGGACTAGCGGGCCCGCCTACGAGCAGTACTTC.

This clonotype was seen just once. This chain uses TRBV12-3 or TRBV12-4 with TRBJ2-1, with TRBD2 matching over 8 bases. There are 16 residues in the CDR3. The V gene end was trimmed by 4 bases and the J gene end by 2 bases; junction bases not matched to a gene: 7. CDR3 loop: CASSSGRGVTYNEQFF. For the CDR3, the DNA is TGTGCCAGCAGTTCGGGGCGGGGGGTTACCTACAATGAGCAGTTCTTC.

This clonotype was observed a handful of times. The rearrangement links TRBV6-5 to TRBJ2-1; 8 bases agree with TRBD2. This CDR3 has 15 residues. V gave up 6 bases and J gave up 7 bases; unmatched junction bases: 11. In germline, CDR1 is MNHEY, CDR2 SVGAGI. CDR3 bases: TGTGCCAGCAGCCCCGAGGTAGCGGGAAATAATGAGCAGTTCTTC. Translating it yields CASSPEVAGNNEQFF.

The CDR3 nucleotides read TGTGCCAGCAGCCCCGGGACTAGCGGGAGGGACTCAAGCTACAATGAGCAGTTCTTC. Its translation is CASSPGTSGRDSSYNEQFF. The rearrangement links TRBV7-6 to TRBJ2-1; 16 bases align to TRBD2. The CDR3 loop spans 19 amino acids. Germline CDR1 is SGHVS and CDR2 is FNYEAQ. Germline trimming cut 5 bases from V and 3 bases from J; bases unmatched to any gene: 10. Based on the CDR3 plus reference TRBV7-6 and TRBJ2-1, the full variable domain is GAGVSQSPRYKVTKRGQDVALRCDPISGHVSLYWYRQALGQGPEFLTYFNYEAQQDKSGLPNDRFSAERPEGSISTLTIQRTEQRDSAMYRCASSPGTSGRDSSYNEQFFGPGTRLTVL.

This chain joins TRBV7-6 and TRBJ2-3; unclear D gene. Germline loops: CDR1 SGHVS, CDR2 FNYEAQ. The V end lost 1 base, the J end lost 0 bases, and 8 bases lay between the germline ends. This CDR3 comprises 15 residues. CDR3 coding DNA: TGTGCCAGCAGCTTAGTTGTAGCAAGCACAGATACGCAGTATTTT. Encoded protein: CASSLVVASTDTQYF.

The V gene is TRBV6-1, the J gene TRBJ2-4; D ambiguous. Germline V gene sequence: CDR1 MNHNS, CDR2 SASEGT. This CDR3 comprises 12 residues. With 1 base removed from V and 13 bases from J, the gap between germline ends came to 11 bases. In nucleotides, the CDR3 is TGTGCCAGCAGTGAAGGGTTCGGAGAGCAGTACTTC. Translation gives CASSEGFGEQYF.

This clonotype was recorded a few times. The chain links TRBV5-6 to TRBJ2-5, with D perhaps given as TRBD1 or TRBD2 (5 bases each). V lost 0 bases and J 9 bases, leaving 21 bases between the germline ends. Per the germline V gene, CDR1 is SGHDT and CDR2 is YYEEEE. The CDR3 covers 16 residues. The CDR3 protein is CASSLDGRGPGVAQYF. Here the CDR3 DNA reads TGTGCCAGCAGCTTGGACGGACGGGGCCCCGGGGTTGCCCAGTACTTC.